This note documents a single T cell receptor beta chain sequence. The sample comes from a study of CD4 T cells in relation to SARS-CoV-2 and coronaviruses. Looked up from germline, CDR1 is SGHAT and CDR2 is FQNNGV. The CDR3 is made up of 16 amino acids. Germline trimming cut 1 base from V and 7 bases from J; bases unmatched to any gene: 4. TCRdb keeps only in-frame clones here, not all; method: immunoSEQ multiplex PCR. The sample has tens of thousands of clones; roughly 85% are singletons. The sequence derives from an adult with COVID-19. The sequencing sample was made of memory CD4+ T cells from PBMCs. The V call is TRBV11-2, the J call TRBJ2-2; 12 positions match TRBD2. The CDR3 region has the DNA TGTGCCAGCAGCTTAGTAGGGACTAGCGGGTTCGGGGAGCTGTTTTTT. This sequence encodes CASSLVGTSGFGELFF.